This T cell receptor beta chain comes out of a study of blood T cells in healthy people across ages. This clonotype was seen at least ten times. A second PCR of about 6 to 12 cycles used a sample-barcoded 5' primer and a J-beta primer mix. TCRdb reprocessed the 5' RACE reads with MiXCR, giving one entry per CDR3 protein. The sample lists about 930,000 distinct CDR3 sequences, roughly 29% seen once, with 10% to 13% in the top ten. The total RNA that was extracted per sample amounted to at least 6 micrograms. In germline, CDR1 is LNHNV, CDR2 YYDKDF (reference sequence). The V end lost 0 bases, the J end lost 0 bases, and 6 bases lay between the germline ends. The CDR3 length is 14 residues. The same sample was also used in a study of T cells of mothers and their children. That publication notes: Healthy Caucasian mothers, a few in number, and their six children were the donors. The study obtained over 9 million TCR beta CDR3 reads per mother and a few million per child.

The sequencing input was blood. This clonotype originated in a middle-aged woman in good health. This chain uses TRBV15 with TRBJ2-7; D is uncertain. The chain's CDR3 is CATSRDQSSYEQYF. In DNA, the CDR3 is TGTGCCACCAGCAGAGATCAGAGCTCCTACGAGCAGTACTTC.